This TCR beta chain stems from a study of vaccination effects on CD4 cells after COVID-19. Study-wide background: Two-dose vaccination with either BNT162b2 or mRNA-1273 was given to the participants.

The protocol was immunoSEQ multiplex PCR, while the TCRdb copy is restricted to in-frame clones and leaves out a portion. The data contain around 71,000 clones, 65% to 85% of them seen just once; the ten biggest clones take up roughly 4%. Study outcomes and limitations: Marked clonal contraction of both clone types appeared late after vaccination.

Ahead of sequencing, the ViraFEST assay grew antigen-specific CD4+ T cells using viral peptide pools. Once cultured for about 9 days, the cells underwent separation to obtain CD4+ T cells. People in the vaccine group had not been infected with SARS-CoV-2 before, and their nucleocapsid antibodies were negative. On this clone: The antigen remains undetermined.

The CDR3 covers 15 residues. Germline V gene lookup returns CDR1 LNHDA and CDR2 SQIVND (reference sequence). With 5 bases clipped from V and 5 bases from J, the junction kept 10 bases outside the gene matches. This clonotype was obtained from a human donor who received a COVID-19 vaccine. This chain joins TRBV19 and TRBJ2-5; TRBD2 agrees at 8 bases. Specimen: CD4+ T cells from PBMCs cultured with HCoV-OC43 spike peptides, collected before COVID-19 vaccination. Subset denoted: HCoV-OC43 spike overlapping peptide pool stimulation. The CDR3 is CASSSQSAGGETQYF. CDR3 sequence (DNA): TGTGCCAGTAGTTCTCAATCGGCGGGGGGCGAGACCCAGTACTTC.